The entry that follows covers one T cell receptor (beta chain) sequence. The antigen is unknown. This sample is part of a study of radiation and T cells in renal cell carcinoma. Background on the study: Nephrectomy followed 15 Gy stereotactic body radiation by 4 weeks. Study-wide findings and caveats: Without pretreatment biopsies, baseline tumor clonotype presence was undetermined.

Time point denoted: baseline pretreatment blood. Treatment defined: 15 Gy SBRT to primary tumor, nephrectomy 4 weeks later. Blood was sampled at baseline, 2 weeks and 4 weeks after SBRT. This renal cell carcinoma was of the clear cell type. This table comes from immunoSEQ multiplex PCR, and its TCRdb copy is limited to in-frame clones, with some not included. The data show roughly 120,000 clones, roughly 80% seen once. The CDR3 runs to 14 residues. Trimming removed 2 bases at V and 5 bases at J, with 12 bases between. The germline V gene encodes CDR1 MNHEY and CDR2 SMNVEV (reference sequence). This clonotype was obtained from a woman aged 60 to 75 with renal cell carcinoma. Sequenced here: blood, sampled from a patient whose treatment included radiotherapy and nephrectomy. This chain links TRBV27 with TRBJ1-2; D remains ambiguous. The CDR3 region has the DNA TGTGCCAGCAGTTTAAGGTCCCCTACATATGGCTACACCTTC. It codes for CASSLRSPTYGYTF.